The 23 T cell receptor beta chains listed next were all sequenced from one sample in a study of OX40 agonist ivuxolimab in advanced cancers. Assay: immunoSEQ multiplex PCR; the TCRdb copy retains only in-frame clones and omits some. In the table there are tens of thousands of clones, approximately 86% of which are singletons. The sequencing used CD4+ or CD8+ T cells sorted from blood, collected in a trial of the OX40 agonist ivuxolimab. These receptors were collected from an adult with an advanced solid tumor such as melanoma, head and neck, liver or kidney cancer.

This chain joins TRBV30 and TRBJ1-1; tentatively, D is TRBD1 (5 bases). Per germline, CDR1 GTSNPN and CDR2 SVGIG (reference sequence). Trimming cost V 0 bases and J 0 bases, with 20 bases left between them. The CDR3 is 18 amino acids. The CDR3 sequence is CAWSVLIRTSVMNTEAFF. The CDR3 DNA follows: TGTGCCTGGAGTGTATTAATAAGGACATCCGTCATGAACACTGAAGCTTTCTTT.

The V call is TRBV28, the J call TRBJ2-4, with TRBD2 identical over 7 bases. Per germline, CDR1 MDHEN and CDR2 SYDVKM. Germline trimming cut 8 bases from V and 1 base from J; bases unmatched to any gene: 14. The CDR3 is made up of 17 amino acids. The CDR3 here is CASGAPAGVGAKNIQYF. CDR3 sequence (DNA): TGTGCCAGCGGGGCCCCGGCGGGGGTCGGGGCCAAAAACATTCAGTACTTC.

In DNA form, the CDR3 reads TGTGCCAGTAAGGGACTAGCGGGGTTGAACACCGGGGAGCTGTTTTTT. Translation: CASKGLAGLNTGELFF. J is TRBJ2-2 and V is TRBV27, with TRBD2 matching 13 bases. This CDR3 has 16 amino acids. Germline values: CDR1 MNHEY, CDR2 SMNVEV (reference sequence). V lost 9 bases to trimming and J lost 1 base; unmatched junction nucleotides: 5.

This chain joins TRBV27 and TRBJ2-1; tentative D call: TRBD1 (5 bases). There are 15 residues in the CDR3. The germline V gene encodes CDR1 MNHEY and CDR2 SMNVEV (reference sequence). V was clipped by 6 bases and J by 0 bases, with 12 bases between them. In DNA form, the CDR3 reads TGTGCCAGCAGAAGGGGCGGAAGCTCCTACAATGAGCAGTTCTTC. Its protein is CASRRGGSSYNEQFF.

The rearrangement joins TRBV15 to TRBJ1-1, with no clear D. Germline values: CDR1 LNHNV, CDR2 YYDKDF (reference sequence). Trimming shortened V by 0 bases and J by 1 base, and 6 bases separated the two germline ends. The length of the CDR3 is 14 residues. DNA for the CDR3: TGTGCCACCAGCAGAGACAGACAGAACACTGAAGCTTTCTTT. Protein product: CATSRDRQNTEAFF.

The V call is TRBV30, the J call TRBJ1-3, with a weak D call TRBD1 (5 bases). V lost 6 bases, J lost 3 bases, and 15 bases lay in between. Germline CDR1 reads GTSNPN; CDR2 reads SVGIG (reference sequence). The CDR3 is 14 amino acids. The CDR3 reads CACTRGAGGNTIYF. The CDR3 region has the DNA TGTGCCTGTACTAGGGGCGCGGGTGGAAACACCATATATTTT.

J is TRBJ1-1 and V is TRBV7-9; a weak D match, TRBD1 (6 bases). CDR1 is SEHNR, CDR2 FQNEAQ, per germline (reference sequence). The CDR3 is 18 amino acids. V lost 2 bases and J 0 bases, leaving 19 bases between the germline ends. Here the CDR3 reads CASSLMGRGLRVNTEAFF. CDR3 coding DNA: TGTGCCAGCAGCTTAATGGGCAGGGGCCTTAGGGTGAACACTGAAGCTTTCTTT.

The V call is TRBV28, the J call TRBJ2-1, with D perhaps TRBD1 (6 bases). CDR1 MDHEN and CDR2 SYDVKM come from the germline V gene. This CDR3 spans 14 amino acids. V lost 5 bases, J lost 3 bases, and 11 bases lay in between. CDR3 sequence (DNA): TGTGCCAGCAGTACACAGGGATTCTACAATGAGCAGTTCTTC. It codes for CASSTQGFYNEQFF.

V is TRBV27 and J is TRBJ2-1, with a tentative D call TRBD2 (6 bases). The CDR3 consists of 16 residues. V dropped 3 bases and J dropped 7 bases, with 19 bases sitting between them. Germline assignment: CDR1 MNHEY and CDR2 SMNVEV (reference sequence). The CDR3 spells CASSFLAGLPGNEQFF. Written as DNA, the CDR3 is TGTGCCAGCAGTTTTCTGGCGGGACTCCCCGGGAATGAGCAGTTCTTC.

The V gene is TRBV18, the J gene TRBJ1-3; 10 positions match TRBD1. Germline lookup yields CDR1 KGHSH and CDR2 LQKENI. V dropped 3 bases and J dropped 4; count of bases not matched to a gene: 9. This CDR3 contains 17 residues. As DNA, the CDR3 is TGTGCCAGCTCACCTACCCAGGACAGGGGGGCCGGAAACACCATATATTTT. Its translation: CASSPTQDRGAGNTIYF.

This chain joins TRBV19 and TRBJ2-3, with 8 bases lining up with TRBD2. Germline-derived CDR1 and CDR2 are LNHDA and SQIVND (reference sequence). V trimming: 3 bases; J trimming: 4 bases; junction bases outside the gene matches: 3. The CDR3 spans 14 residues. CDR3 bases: TGTGCCAGTAGTATGGCGGGGGGCGCAGATACGCAGTATTTT. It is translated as CASSMAGGADTQYF.

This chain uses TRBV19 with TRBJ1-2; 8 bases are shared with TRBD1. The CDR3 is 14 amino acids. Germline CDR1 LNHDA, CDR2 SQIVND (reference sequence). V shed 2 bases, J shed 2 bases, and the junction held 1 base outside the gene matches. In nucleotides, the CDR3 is TGTGCCAGTAGTATATCAGGGGGCAACTATGGCTACACCTTC. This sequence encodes CASSISGGNYGYTF.

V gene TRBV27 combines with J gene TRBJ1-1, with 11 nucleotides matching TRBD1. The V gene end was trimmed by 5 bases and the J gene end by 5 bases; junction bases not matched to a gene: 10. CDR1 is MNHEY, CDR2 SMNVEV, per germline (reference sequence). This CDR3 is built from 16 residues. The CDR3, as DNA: TGTGCCAGCAGTCTTTTGGGGGGGACAGGGGGAACTGAAGCTTTCTTT. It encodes CASSLLGGTGGTEAFF.

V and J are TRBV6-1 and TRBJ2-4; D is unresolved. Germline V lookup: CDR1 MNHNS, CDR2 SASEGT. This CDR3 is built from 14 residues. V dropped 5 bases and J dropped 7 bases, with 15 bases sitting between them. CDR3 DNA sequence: TGTGCCAGCAGTCTTAGTCAGTTTATTAACATTCAGTACTTC. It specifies CASSLSQFINIQYF.

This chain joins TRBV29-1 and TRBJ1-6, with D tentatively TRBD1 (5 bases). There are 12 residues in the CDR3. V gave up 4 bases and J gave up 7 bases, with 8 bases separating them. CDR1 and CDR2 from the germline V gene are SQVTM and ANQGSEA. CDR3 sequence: CSVGGVNSPLHF. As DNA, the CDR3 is TGCAGCGTTGGAGGGGTGAATTCACCCCTCCACTTT.

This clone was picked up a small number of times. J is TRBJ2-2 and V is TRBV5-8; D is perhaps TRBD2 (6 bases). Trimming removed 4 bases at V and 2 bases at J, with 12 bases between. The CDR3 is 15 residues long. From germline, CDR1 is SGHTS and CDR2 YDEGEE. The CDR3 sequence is CASSPGTGNTGELFF. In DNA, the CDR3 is TGTGCCAGCAGCCCAGGGACTGGTAACACCGGGGAGCTGTTTTTT.

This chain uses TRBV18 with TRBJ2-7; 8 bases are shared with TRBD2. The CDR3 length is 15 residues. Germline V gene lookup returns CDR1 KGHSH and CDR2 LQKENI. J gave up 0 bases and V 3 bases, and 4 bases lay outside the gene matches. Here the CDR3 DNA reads TGTGCCAGCTCACCCGGCGGGGGGATCTCCTACGAGCAGTACTTC. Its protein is CASSPGGGISYEQYF. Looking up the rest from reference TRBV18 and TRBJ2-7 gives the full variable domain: NAGVMQNPRHLVRRRGQEARLRCSPMKGHSHVYWYRQLPEEGLKFMVYLQKENIIDESGMPKERFSAEFPKEGPSILRIQQVVRGDSAAYFCASSPGGGISYEQYFGPGTRLTVT.

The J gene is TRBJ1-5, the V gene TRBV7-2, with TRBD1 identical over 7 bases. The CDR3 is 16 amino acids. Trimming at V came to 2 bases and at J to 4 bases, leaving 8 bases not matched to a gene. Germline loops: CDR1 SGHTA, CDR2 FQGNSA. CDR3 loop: CASSLSGTVLNQPQHF. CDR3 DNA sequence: TGTGCCAGCAGCTTAAGCGGGACAGTACTTAATCAGCCCCAGCATTTT.

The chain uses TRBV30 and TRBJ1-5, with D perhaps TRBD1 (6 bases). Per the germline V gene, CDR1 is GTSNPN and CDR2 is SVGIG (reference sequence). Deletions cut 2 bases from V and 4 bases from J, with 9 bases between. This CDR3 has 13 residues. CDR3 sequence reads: CAWSLDSNQPQHF. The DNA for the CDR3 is TGTGCCTGGAGTCTGGACAGTAATCAGCCCCAGCATTTT.

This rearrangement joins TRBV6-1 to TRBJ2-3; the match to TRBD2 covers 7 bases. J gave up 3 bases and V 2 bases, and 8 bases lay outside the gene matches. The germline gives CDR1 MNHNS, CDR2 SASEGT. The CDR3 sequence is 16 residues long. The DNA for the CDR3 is TGTGCCAGCAGTGAAAGTAGCCGGGGGGTAACAGATACGCAGTATTTT. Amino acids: CASSESSRGVTDTQYF.

The DNA of the CDR3 is TGTGCCAGCAGCCGAGAGGGCCGAGAACGGGAGCAGTACTTC. It specifies CASSREGREREQYF. V and J are TRBV4-2 and TRBJ2-7; D might be TRBD2 (5 bases). Trimming removed 4 bases at V and 7 bases at J, with 17 bases between. The V gene's germline CDR1 is LGHNA and CDR2 YNFKEQ. The CDR3 runs to 14 residues.

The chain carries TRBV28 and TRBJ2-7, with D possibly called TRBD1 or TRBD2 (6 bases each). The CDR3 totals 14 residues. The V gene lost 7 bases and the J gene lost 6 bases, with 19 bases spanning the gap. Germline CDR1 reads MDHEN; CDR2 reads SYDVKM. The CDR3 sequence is CASTKGGSWVEQYF. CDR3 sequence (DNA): TGTGCCAGCACTAAAGGGGGGAGCTGGGTCGAGCAGTACTTC.

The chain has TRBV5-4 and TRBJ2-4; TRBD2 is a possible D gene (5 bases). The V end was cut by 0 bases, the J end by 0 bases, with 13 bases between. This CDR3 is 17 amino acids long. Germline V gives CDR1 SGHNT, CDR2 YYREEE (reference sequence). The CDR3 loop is CASSLAGVLLAKNIQYF. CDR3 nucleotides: TGTGCCAGCAGCTTGGCCGGGGTTCTACTAGCCAAAAACATTCAGTACTTC.